Listed here are 17 T cell receptor beta chains from one sample, sequenced in a study of blood T cell repertoires in COVID-19. Profiling relied on immunoSEQ multiplex PCR, and the TCRdb table lists in-frame clones only, not all of them. The sample lists over 95,000 clones, around 85% occurring once. Specimen: peripheral blood. These receptors originate from a woman in her sixties or seventies with acute or convalescent COVID-19.

The V call is TRBV6-2 or TRBV6-3, the J call TRBJ1-5, with D unresolved. Germline V gene sequence: CDR1 MNHEY, CDR2 SVGEGT. The CDR3 is 13 residues long. The V end lost 0 bases, the J end lost 7 bases, and 7 bases lay between the germline ends. As DNA, the CDR3 is TGTGCCAGCAGTTACTCGTCGCGGCAGCCCCAGCATTTT. Its translation: CASSYSSRQPQHF.

The chain uses TRBV10-3 and TRBJ1-1; D not resolved. The V end lost 2 bases, the J end lost 3 bases, and 16 bases lay between the germline ends. This CDR3 spans 16 amino acids. Germline lookup yields CDR1 ENHRY and CDR2 SYGVKD. The CDR3, as DNA: TGTGCCATCAGTGAGGGCGGGATCTTTCATTACACTGAAGCTTTCTTT. It codes for CAISEGGIFHYTEAFF.

The chain joins TRBV9 to TRBJ2-5, with 10 bases aligning to TRBD2. With V trimmed by 0 bases and J by 2 bases, 10 bases remained unmatched. Germline V gives CDR1 SGDLS, CDR2 YYNGEE. This CDR3 is built from 18 residues. CDR3 coding DNA: TGTGCCAGCAGCGTAGGAATTAGCGGGGGGCCGGATCAAGAGACCCAGTACTTC. It specifies CASSVGISGGPDQETQYF.

V is TRBV7-8 and J is TRBJ1-5; 10 bases are a match to TRBD1. Trimming took 2 bases from V and 4 from J; bases not matched to a gene: 5. The CDR3 extends over 16 amino acids. CDR1 is SGHVS and CDR2 is FQNEAQ in the germline V gene. CDR3 coding DNA: TGTGCCAGCAGCTTACTGACAGGGGGCGTAAATCAGCCCCAGCATTTT. It specifies CASSLLTGGVNQPQHF. Together with reference TRBV7-8 and TRBJ1-5, the CDR3 gives the full variable domain: GAGVSQSPRYKVAKRGQDVALRCDPISGHVSLFWYQQALGQGPEFLTYFQNEAQLDKSGLPSDRFFAERPEGSVSTLKIQRTQQEDSAVYLCASSLLTGGVNQPQHFGDGTRLSIL.

J is TRBJ2-2 and V is TRBV9; 11 bases are a match to TRBD2. V was pared by 4 bases and J by 7 bases, with 15 bases of the junction left unmatched. The CDR3 spans 18 residues. Germline V gene lookup returns CDR1 SGDLS and CDR2 YYNGEE. DNA of the CDR3: TGTGCCAGCAGCCGAACCTGGACTAGCGGGTTGGGCGGCGGGGAGCTGTTTTTT. This sequence encodes CASSRTWTSGLGGGELFF.

The sample holds one count of this clone. This chain links TRBV18 with TRBJ1-5; D is ambiguous. CDR1 KGHSH and CDR2 LQKENI come from the germline V gene. The CDR3 is 14 residues long. Between the trimmed V and J ends, which lost 5 bases and 0 bases, there was a span of 8 bases. CDR3 nucleotide sequence: TGTGCCAGCTCATCGGGATATAGCAATCAGCCCCAGCATTTT. Its protein product is CASSSGYSNQPQHF. The variable domain in full, with the rest retrieved from reference TRBV18 and TRBJ1-5, is NAGVMQNPRHLVRRRGQEARLRCSPMKGHSHVYWYRQLPEEGLKFMVYLQKENIIDESGMPKERFSAEFPKEGPSILRIQQVVRGDSAAYFCASSSGYSNQPQHFGDGTRLSIL.

The CDR3 protein is CASSLRLRMNYGYTF. The CDR3 DNA reads as TGTGCCAGCAGCTTGCGGCTACGGATGAACTATGGCTACACCTTC. The V and J genes are TRBV13 and TRBJ1-2, with D unclear. Trimming removed 3 bases at V and 2 bases at J, with 13 bases between. The CDR3 totals 15 residues. CDR1 and CDR2 (germline): PRHDT, FYEKMQ (reference sequence).

The chain recombines TRBV11-3 with TRBJ1-2, with 7 bases fitting TRBD1. The germline V gene has CDR1 SGHNT and CDR2 YENEEA. This CDR3 is 16 amino acids long. Unmatched junction bases numbered 4, after V lost 0 bases and J lost 0 bases. Here the CDR3 reads CASSLDRQGTNYGYTF. In DNA, the CDR3 is TGTGCCAGCAGCTTAGACCGACAGGGAACTAACTATGGCTACACCTTC.

This clone was seen once. J is TRBJ2-7 and V is TRBV2; D call uncertain. Germline CDR1 is SNHLY and CDR2 is FYNNEI. V gave up 5 bases and J gave up 0 bases, with 8 bases separating them. The CDR3 length is 13 residues. CDR3 sequence (DNA): TGTGCCAGCAGTTCTACAGTCTCCTACGAGCAGTACTTC. This sequence encodes CASSSTVSYEQYF.

This clone was seen just once. As DNA, the CDR3 is TGTGCCAGCAGCGCCGGGACAGGGGGCGCCTATGGCTACACCTTC. This sequence encodes CASSAGTGGAYGYTF. The chain carries TRBV9 and TRBJ1-2, with 12 bases aligning to TRBD1. This CDR3 has 15 residues. Per germline, CDR1 SGDLS and CDR2 YYNGEE. Losses at the gene ends were 3 bases for V and 4 bases for J; bases not matched to a gene: 4.

The rearrangement joins TRBV3-1 (or the pseudogene TRBV3-2) to TRBJ1-5; no clear D. This CDR3 is built from 13 residues. Trimming left V 1 base short and J 3 bases short, with 4 bases between. The germline V gene encodes CDR1 LGHDT and CDR2 YNNKEL (reference sequence). CDR3 bases: TGTGCCAGCAGCCAAGTTTACAATCAGCCCCAGCATTTT. It encodes CASSQVYNQPQHF.

The rearrangement links TRBV4-1 to TRBJ2-1; 12 nucleotides match TRBD1. The V gene end was trimmed by 3 bases and the J gene end by 9 bases; junction bases not matched to a gene: 3. This CDR3 contains 14 residues. The germline V gene has CDR1 MGHRA and CDR2 YSYEKL. The CDR3 sequence: CASSQGTGGAEQFF. CDR3 in DNA: TGCGCCAGCAGCCAGGGGACAGGGGGCGCTGAGCAGTTCTTC.

CDR3 protein: CASWGTGDNQPQHF. CDR3 DNA sequence: TGTGCCAGCTGGGGGACAGGGGACAATCAGCCCCAGCATTTT. The rearrangement links TRBV28 to TRBJ1-5; 10 nucleotides line up with TRBD1. CDR1 is MDHEN, CDR2 SYDVKM, per germline. The CDR3 length is 14 residues. V dropped 8 bases and J dropped 3; count of bases not matched to a gene: 4.

The V and J genes are TRBV9 and TRBJ2-2; a weak D match, TRBD1 (6 bases). The CDR3 loop spans 15 amino acids. Germline V gene lookup returns CDR1 SGDLS and CDR2 YYNGEE. The ends were cut back, 4 bases at V and 0 bases at J, with 10 bases in the middle. The chain's CDR3 is CASSLGHSNTGELFF. CDR3 nucleotides: TGTGCCAGCAGCTTGGGACACTCGAACACCGGGGAGCTGTTTTTT. Variable domain in full (rest from reference TRBV9 and TRBJ2-2): DSGVTQTPKHLITATGQRVTLRCSPRSGDLSVYWYQQSLDQGLQFLIQYYNGEERAKGNILERFSAQQFPDLHSELNLSSLELGDSALYFCASSLGHSNTGELFFGEGSRLTVL.

J is TRBJ2-1 and V is TRBV9; D is perhaps TRBD1 (6 bases). V was trimmed by 0 bases and J by 9 bases, leaving 16 bases between them. CDR3 length equals 15 residues. Looked up from germline, CDR1 is SGDLS and CDR2 is YYNGEE. The CDR3 protein is CASSVEAGAESEQFF. The CDR3 bases are TGTGCCAGCAGCGTAGAGGCAGGGGCGGAAAGTGAGCAGTTCTTC. Full variable domain (outside the CDR3, taken from reference TRBV9 and TRBJ2-1): DSGVTQTPKHLITATGQRVTLRCSPRSGDLSVYWYQQSLDQGLQFLIQYYNGEERAKGNILERFSAQQFPDLHSELNLSSLELGDSALYFCASSVEAGAESEQFFGPGTRLTVL.

In its sample, this clone was seen once. The chain is built from TRBV28 and TRBJ1-1; the D is unclear. V was cut by 2 bases and J by 0 bases, with 4 bases left in between. The CDR3 runs to 13 residues. Germline V lookup: CDR1 MDHEN, CDR2 SYDVKM. The CDR3 loop reads CASSLPLNTEAFF. For the CDR3, the DNA is TGTGCCAGCAGTTTACCCTTGAACACTGAAGCTTTCTTT. Combining the CDR3 with reference TRBV28 and TRBJ1-1 gives the whole variable domain DVKVTQSSRYLVKRTGEKVFLECVQDMDHENMFWYRQDPGLGLRLIYFSYDVKMKEKGDIPEGYSVSREKKERFSLILESASTNQTSMYLCASSLPLNTEAFFGQGTRLTVV.

The chain joins TRBV4-2 to TRBJ1-5; 9 bases match TRBD1. The V segment lost 2 bases and the J segment 0 bases; nucleotides outside the gene matches: 8. Per germline, CDR1 LGHNA and CDR2 YNFKEQ. The CDR3 has 18 amino acids. As DNA, the CDR3 is TGTGCCAGCAGCCAAACTCCGGGACAGGGAGCTAGCAATCAGCCCCAGCATTTT. This encodes CASSQTPGQGASNQPQHF.